This TCR beta chain originates from a study of human T cells and chemical hapten exposure. The germline CDR1 and CDR2 sequences are SQVTM and ANQGSEA. The CDR3 has 15 amino acids. V lost 1 base to trimming and J lost 5 bases, with 17 bases between them. For the library, individual cDNA molecules each received unique molecular identifiers. TCRdb analysed the RACE reads with MiXCR anew, one entry per CDR3 protein. The sample has around 360,000 distinct CDR3 sequences, over 6% seen once. This clonotype was detected only a few times. As for time point: patch test 2, 6 weeks after DPC sensitization. Indicated treatment: therapeutic diphenylcyclopropenone sensitization with weekly scalp DPC. Alopecia patients deemed DPC-suitable, aged 18 to 70, excluding pregnancy.

This clonotype was sampled from a woman under 30 with alopecia areata. Some clones in this sample may be carry-over from other donors' samples. Source: whole blood, taken in connection with sensitization to the hapten diphenylcyclopropenone (DPC). The chain is built from TRBV29-1 and TRBJ1-1; a weak D match, TRBD1 (6 bases). The CDR3 DNA reads as TGCAGCGTTGAAGGTGTGGGGGGGGCAAGGACTGAAGCTTTCTTT. Residues: CSVEGVGGARTEAFF.